This T cell receptor (beta chain) was captured in a study of T cells after yellow fever vaccination. TCRdb reanalysed the 5' RACE reads using MiXCR and keeps one entry per CDR3 protein. Among around 360,000 distinct CDR3 sequences listed, around a tenth were seen once. This clonotype was counted only a few times. The CDR3 loop spans 14 amino acids. Trimming cost V 3 bases and J 2 bases, with 11 bases left between them. Germline assignment: CDR1 LNHDA and CDR2 SQIVND (reference sequence). Sequences were derived from PBMCs, sampled on the day of the first yellow fever vaccination. The receptor was derived from a man aged 18 to 29 who received the YFV17D yellow fever vaccine. This chain connects TRBV19 to TRBJ2-7; D uncertain. CDR3 DNA: TGTGCCAGTAGTATGTACGGCAGTACCTACGAGCAGTACTTC. Translation gives CASSMYGSTYEQYF. Combining the CDR3 with reference TRBV19 and TRBJ2-7 gives the whole variable domain DGGITQSPKYLFRKEGQNVTLSCEQNLNHDAMYWYRQDPGQGLRLIYYSQIVNDFQKGDIAEGYSVSREKKESFPLTVTSAQKNPTAFYLCASSMYGSTYEQYFGPGTRLTVT.